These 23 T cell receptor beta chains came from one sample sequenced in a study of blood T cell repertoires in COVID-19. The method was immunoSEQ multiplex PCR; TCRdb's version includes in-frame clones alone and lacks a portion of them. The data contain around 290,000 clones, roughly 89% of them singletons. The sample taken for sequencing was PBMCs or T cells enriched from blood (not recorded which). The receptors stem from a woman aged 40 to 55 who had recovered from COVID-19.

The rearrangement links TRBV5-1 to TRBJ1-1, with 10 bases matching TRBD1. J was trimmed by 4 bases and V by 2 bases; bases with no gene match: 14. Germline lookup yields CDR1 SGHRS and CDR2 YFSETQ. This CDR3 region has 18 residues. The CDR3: CASSFYRDRGYMSTEAFF. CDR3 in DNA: TGCGCCAGCAGCTTTTATCGGGACAGGGGCTACATGAGCACTGAAGCTTTCTTT.

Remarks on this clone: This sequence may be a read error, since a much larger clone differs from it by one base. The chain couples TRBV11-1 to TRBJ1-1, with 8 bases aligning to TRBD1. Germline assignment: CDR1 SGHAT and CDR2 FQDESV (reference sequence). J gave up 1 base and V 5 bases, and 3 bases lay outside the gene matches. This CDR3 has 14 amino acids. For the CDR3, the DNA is TGTGCCAGCAGCGTCGGGACAGGGAACACTGAAGCTTTCTTT. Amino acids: CASSVGTGNTEAFF. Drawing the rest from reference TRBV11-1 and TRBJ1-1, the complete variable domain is EAEVAQSPRYKITEKSQAVAFWCDPISGHATLYWYRQILGQGPELLVQFQDESVVDDSQLPKDRFSAERLKGVDSTLKIQPAELGDSAMYLCASSVGTGNTEAFFGQGTRLTVV.

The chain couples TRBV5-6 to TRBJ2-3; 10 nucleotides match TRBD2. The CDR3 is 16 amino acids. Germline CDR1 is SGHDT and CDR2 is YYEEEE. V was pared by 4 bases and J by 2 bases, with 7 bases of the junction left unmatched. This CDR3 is CASSTGTSDTTDTQYF. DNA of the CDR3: TGTGCCAGCAGCACGGGGACTAGCGATACCACAGATACGCAGTATTTT. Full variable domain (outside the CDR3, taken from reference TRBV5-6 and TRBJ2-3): DAGVTQSPTHLIKTRGQQVTLRCSPKSGHDTVSWYQQALGQGPQFIFQYYEEEERQRGNFPDRFSGHQFPNYSSELNVNALLLGDSALYLCASSTGTSDTTDTQYFGPGTRLTVL.

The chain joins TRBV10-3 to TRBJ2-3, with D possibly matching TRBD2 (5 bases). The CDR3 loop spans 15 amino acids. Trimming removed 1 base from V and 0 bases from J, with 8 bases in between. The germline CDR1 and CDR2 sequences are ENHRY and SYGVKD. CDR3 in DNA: TGTGCCATCAGTGAGTTTGGACTTAGCACAGATACGCAGTATTTT. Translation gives CAISEFGLSTDTQYF.

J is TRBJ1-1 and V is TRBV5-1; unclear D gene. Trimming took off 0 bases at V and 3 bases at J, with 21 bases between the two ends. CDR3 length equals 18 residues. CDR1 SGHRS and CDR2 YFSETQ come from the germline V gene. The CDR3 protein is CASSLAGHATGRDTEAFF. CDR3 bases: TGCGCCAGCAGCTTGGCCGGCCACGCCACTGGCCGGGACACTGAAGCTTTCTTT.

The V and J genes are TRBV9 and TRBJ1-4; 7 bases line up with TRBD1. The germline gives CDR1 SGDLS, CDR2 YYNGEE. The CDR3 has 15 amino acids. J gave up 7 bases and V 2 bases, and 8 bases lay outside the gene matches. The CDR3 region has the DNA TGTGCCAGCAGCGTGACAGGGACGGTGGGTGAAAAACTGTTTTTT. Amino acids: CASSVTGTVGEKLFF.

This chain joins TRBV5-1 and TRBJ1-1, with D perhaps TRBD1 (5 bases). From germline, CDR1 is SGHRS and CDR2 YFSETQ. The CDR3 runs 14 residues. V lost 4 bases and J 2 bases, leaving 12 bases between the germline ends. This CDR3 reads CASSPDRGNTEAFF. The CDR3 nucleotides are TGCGCCAGCAGCCCCGACAGAGGCAACACTGAAGCTTTCTTT.

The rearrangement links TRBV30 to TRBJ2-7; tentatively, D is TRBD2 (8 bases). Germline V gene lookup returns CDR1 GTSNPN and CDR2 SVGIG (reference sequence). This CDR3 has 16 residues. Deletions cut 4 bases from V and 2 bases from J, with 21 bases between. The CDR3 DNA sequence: TGTGCCTGGACCAGGGGGAGTAGCGGGACCACCTACGAGCAGTACTTC. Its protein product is CAWTRGSSGTTYEQYF.

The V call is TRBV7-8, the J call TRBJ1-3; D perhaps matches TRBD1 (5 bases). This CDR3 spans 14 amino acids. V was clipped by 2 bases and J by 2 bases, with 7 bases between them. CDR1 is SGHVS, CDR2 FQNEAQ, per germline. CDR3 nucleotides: TGTGCCAGCAGCTTACCGGGGGCTGGAAACACCATATATTTT. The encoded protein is CASSLPGAGNTIYF.

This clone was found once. This CDR3 is CASSYRGPDTGELFF. Written as DNA, the CDR3 is TGTGCCAGCAGCTATAGGGGGCCAGACACCGGGGAGCTGTTTTTT. The chain is built from TRBV7-2 and TRBJ2-2, with 7 bases matching TRBD1. J was trimmed by 3 bases and V by 4 bases; bases with no gene match: 5. CDR3 length: 15 residues. CDR1 SGHTA and CDR2 FQGNSA come from the germline V gene.

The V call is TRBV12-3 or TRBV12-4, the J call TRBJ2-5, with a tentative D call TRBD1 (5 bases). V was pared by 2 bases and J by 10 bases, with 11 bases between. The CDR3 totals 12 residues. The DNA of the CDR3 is TGTGCCAGCAGTTTAATCCAAGGGGACCAGTACTTC. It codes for CASSLIQGDQYF.

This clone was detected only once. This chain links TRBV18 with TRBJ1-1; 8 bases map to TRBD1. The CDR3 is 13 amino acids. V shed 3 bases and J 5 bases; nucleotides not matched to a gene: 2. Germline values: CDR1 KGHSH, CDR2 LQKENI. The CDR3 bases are TGTGCCAGCTCACCCAGGGGGCGGACTGAAGCTTTCTTT. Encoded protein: CASSPRGRTEAFF.

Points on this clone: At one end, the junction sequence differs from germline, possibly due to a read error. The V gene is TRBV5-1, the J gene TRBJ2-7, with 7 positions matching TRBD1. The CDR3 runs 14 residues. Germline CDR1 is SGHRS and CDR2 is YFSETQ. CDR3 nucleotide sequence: TGCGCCAGCAGCTTCGGGACAGACTCCCACGAGCAGTACTTC. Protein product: CASSFGTDSHEQYF.

CDR3 nucleotides: TGCGCCAGCAGCTTACGAAGGAGTGAAAAACTGTTTTTT. It translates to CASSLRRSEKLFF. The chain uses TRBV5-1 and TRBJ1-4, with D unclear. Germline values: CDR1 SGHRS, CDR2 YFSETQ. This CDR3 comprises 13 residues. The V gene lost 2 bases and the J gene lost 7 bases, with 9 bases spanning the gap.

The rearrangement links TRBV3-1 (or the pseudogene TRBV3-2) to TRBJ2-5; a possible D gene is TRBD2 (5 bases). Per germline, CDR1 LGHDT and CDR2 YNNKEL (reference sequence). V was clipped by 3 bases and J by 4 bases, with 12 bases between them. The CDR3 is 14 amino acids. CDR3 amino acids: CASSHRGNGETQYF. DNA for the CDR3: TGTGCCAGCAGCCATCGAGGGAACGGAGAGACCCAGTACTTC.

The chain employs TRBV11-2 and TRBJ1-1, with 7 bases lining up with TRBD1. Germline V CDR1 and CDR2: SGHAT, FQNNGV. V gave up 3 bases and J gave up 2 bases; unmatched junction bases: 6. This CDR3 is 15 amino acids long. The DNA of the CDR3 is TGTGCCAGCAGCTTTCAGGGACAGATAAACACTGAAGCTTTCTTT. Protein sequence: CASSFQGQINTEAFF.

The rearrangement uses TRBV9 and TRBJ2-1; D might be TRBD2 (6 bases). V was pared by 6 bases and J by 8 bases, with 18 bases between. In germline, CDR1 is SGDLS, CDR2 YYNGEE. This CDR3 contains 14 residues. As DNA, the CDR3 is TGTGCCAGCAACCGGGAAGCGGGTTATGATGAGCAGTTCTTC. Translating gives CASNREAGYDEQFF.

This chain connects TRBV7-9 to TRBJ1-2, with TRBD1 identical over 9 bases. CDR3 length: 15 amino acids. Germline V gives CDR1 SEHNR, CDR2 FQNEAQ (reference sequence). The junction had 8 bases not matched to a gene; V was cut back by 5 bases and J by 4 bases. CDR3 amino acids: CASSPDRGSRYGYTF. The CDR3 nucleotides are TGTGCCAGCAGCCCTGACAGGGGGAGTCGCTATGGCTACACCTTC.

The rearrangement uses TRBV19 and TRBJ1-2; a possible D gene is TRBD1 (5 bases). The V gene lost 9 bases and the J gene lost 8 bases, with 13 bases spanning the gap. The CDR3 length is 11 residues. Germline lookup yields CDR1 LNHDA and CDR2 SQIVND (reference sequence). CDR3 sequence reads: CASSWQGGYTF. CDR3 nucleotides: TGTGCCAGCTCGTGGCAGGGCGGCTACACCTTC. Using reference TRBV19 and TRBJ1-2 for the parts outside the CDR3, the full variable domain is DGGITQSPKYLFRKEGQNVTLSCEQNLNHDAMYWYRQDPGQGLRLIYYSQIVNDFQKGDIAEGYSVSREKKESFPLTVTSAQKNPTAFYLCASSWQGGYTFGSGTRLTVV.

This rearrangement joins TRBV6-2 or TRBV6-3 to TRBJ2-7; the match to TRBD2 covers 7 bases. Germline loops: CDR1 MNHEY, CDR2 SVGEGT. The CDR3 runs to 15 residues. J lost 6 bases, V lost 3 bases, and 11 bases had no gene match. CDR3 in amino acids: CASSYTLGLQPEQYF. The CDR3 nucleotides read TGTGCCAGCAGTTATACTTTGGGACTACAACCCGAGCAGTACTTC.

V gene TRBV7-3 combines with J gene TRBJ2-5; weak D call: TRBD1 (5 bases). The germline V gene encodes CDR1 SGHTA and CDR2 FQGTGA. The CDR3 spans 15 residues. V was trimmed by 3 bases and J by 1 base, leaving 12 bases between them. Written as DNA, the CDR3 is TGTGCCAGCAGCTTGAGTTTAGGGGCCCAAGAGACCCAGTACTTC. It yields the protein CASSLSLGAQETQYF.

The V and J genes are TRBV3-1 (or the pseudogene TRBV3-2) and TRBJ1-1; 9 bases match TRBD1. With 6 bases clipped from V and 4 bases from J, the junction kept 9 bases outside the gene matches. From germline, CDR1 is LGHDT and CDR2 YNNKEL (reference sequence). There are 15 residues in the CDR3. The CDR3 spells CASRRTDRGGTEAFF. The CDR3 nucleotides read TGTGCCAGCAGGCGTACCGACAGGGGGGGCACTGAAGCTTTCTTT.

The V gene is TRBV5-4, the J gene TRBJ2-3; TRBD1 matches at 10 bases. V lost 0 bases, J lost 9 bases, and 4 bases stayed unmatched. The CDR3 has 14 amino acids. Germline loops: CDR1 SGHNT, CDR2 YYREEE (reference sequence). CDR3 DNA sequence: TGTGCCAGCAGCTTGGGGGACAGGGGTTGGACGCAGTATTTT. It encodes CASSLGDRGWTQYF.